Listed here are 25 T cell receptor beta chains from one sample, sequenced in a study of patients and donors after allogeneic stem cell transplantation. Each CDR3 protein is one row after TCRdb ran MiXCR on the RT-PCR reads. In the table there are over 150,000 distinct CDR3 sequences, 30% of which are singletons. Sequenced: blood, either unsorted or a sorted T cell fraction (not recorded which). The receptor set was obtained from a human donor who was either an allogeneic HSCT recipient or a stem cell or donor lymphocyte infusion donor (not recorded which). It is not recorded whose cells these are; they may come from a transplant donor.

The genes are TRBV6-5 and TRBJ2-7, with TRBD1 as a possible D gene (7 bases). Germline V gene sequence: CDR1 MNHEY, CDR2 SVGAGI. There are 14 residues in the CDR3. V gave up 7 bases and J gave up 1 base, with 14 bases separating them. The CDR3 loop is CASTDRAGSYEQYF. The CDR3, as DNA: TGTGCCAGCACCGACAGGGCGGGATCCTACGAGCAGTACTTC.

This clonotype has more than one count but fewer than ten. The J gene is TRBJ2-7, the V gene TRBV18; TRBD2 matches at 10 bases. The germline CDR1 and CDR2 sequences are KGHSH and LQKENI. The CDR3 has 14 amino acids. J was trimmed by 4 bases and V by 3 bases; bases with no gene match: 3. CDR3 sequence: CASSPQREGYEQYF. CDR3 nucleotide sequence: TGTGCCAGCTCACCGCAGCGGGAGGGTTACGAGCAGTACTTC. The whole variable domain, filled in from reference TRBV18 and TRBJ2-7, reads NAGVMQNPRHLVRRRGQEARLRCSPMKGHSHVYWYRQLPEEGLKFMVYLQKENIIDESGMPKERFSAEFPKEGPSILRIQQVVRGDSAAYFCASSPQREGYEQYFGPGTRLTVT.

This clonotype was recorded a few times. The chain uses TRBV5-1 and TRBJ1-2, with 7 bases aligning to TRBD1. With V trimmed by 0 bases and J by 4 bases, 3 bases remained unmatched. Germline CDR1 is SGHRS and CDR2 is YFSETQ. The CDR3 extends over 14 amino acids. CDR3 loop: CASSLGQGVYGYTF. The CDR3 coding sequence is TGCGCCAGCAGCTTGGGACAGGGAGTCTATGGCTACACCTTC.

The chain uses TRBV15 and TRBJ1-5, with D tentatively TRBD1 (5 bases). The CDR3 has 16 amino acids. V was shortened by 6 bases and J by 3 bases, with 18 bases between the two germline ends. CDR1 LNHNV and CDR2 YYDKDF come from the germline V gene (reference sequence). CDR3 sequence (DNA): TGTGCCACCAGGTTGGGGTCCGGGACCTTCAATCAGCCCCAGCATTTT. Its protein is CATRLGSGTFNQPQHF.

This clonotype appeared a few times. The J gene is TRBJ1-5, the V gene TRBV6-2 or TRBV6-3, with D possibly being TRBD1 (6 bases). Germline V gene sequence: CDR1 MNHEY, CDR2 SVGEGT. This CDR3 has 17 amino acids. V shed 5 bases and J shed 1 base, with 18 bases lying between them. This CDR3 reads CASSSKGHLSSNQPQHF. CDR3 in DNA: TGTGCCAGCAGTAGCAAGGGACACCTTTCCAGCAATCAGCCCCAGCATTTT.

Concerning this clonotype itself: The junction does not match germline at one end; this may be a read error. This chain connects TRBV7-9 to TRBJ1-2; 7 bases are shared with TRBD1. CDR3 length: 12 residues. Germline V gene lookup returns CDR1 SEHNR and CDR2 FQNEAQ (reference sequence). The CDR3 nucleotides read TGTGCCAGCAGGCGACAGGGAATGGGCGACGACTTC. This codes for CASRRQGMGDDF.

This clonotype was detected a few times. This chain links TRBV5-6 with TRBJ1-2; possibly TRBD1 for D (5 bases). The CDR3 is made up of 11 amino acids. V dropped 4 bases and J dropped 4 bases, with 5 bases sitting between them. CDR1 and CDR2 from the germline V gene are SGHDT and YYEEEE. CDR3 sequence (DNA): TGTGCCAGCAGCCAGGGCTATGGCTACACCTTC. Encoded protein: CASSQGYGYTF.

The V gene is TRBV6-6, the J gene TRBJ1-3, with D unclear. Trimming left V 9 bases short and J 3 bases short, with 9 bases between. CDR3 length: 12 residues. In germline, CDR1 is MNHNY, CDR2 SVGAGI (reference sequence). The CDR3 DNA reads TGTGCCAGTACAGAGATTGGAAACACCATATATTTT. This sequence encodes CASTEIGNTIYF.

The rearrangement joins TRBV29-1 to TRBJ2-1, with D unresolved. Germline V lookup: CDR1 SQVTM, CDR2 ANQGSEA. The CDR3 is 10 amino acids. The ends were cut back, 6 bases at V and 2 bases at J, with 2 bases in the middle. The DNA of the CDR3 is TGCAGCGTAGCCTACAATGAGCAGTTCTTC. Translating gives CSVAYNEQFF.

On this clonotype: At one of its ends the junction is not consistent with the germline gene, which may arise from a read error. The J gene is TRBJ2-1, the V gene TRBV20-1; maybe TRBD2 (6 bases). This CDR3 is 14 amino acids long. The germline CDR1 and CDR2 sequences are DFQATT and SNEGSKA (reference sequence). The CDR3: CSANRDSASNERFF. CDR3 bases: TGCAGTGCTAACCGGGACTCGGCCTCTAATGAGCGGTTCTTC.

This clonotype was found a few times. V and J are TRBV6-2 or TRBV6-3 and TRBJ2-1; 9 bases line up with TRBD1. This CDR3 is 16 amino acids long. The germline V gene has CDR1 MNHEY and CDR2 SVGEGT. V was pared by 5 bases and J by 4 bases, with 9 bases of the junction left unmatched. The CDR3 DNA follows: TGTGCCAGCAGTCCCCTGGACAGGGGTCTGTACAATGAGCAGTTCTTC. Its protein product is CASSPLDRGLYNEQFF.

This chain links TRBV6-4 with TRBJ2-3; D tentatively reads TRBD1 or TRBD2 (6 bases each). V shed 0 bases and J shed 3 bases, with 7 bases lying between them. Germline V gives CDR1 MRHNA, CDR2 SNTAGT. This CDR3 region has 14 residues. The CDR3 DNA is TGTGCCAGCAGTGACTCAGGGGGGACAGATACGCAGTATTTT. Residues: CASSDSGGTDTQYF.

The CDR3 spells CASSVGAGGMPYEQYF. The DNA for the CDR3 is TGTGCCAGCAGCGTAGGTGCAGGGGGGATGCCCTACGAGCAGTACTTC. The rearrangement links TRBV9 to TRBJ2-7; tentatively, D is TRBD1 (7 bases). V lost 0 bases and J lost 2, with 15 bases in between. This CDR3 has 16 amino acids. Germline V gene sequence: CDR1 SGDLS, CDR2 YYNGEE.

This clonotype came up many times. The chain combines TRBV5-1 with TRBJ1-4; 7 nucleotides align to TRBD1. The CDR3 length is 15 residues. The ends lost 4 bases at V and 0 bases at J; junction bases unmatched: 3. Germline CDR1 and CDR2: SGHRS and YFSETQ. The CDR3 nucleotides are TGCGCCAGCAGCGGGCAGGGGGCAACTAATGAAAAACTGTTTTTT. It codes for CASSGQGATNEKLFF.

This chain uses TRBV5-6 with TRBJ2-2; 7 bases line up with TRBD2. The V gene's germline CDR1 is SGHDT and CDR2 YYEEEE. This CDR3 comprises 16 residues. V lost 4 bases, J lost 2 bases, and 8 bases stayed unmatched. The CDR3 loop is CASSRGLAVNTGELFF. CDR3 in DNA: TGTGCCAGCAGCCGTGGCCTAGCGGTAAACACCGGGGAGCTGTTTTTT. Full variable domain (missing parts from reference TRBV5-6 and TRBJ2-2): DAGVTQSPTHLIKTRGQQVTLRCSPKSGHDTVSWYQQALGQGPQFIFQYYEEEERQRGNFPDRFSGHQFPNYSSELNVNALLLGDSALYLCASSRGLAVNTGELFFGEGSRLTVL.

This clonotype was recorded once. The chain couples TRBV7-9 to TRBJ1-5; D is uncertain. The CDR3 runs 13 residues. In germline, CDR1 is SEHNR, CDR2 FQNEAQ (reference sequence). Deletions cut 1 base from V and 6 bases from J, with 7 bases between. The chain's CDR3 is CASSLGHGQPQHF. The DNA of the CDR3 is TGTGCCAGCAGCTTAGGTCACGGTCAGCCCCAGCATTTT.

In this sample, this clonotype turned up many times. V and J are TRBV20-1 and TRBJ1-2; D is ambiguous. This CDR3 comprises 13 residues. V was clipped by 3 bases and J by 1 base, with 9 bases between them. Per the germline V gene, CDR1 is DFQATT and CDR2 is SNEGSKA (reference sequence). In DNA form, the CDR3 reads TGCAGTGCTAGGGGAGGGAGTAACTATGGCTACACCTTC. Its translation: CSARGGSNYGYTF.

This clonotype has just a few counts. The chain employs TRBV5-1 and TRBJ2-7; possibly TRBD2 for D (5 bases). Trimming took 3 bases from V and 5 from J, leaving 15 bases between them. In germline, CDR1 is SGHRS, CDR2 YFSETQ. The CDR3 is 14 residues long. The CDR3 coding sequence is TGCGCCAGCAGCTCGGGGATCAGAGTCAACGAGCAGTACTTC. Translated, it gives CASSSGIRVNEQYF.

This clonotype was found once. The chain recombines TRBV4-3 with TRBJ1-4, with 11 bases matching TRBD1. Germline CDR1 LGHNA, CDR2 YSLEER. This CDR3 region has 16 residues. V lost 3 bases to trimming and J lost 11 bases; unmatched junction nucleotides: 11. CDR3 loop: CASSHRTGGSGWKLFF. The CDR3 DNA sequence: TGCGCCAGCAGCCACCGGACAGGGGGCTCGGGGTGGAAACTGTTTTTT.

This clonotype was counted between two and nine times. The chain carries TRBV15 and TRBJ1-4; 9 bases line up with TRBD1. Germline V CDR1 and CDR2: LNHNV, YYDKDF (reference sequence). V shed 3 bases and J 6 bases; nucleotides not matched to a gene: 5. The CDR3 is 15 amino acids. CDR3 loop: CATSRGQGGDEKLFF. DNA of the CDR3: TGTGCCACCAGCAGGGGACAGGGAGGGGATGAAAAACTGTTTTTT.

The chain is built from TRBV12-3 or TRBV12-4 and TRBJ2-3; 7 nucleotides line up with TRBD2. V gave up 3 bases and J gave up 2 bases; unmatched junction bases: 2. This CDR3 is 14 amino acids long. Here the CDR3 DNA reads TGTGCCAGCAGTTTCCTAGCGGTCACAGATACGCAGTATTTT. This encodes CASSFLAVTDTQYF.

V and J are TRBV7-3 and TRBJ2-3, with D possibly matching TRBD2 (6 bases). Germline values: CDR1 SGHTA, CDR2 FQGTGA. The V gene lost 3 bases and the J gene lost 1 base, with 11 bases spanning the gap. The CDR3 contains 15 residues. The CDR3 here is CASSFWGDGTDTQYF. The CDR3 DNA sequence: TGTGCCAGCAGCTTTTGGGGGGATGGCACAGATACGCAGTATTTT.

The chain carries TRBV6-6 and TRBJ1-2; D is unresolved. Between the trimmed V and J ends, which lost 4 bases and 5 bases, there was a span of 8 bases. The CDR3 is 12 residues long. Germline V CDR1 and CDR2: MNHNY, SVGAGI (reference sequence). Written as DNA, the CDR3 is TGTGCCAGCAGTTTGGGTTTTTATGGCTACACCTTC. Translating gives CASSLGFYGYTF.

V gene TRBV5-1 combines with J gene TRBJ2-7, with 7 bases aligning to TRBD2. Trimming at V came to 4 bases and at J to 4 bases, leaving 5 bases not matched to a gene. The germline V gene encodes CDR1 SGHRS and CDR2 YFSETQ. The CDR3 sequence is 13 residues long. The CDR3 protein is CASSETSSYEQYF. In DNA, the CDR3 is TGCGCCAGCAGCGAGACTAGCAGTTACGAGCAGTACTTC.

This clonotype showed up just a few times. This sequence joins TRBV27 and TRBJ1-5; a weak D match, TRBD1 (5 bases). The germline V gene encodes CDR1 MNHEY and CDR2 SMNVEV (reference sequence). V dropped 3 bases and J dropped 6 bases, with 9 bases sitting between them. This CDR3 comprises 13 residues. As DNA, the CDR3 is TGTGCCAGCAGTTTTTTAGGGGTTCAGCCCCAGCATTTT. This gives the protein CASSFLGVQPQHF.